What follows are 22 T cell receptor beta chains derived from one specimen sequenced in a study of T cells in Graves' hyperthyroidism and ophthalmopathy. Researchers took RNA transcripts and amplified the TCR beta CDR3 regions from them. The TCR CDR3 first-round RT-PCR relied on the HTBI primer set. TCRdb recomputed calls from the multiplex PCR reads with MiXCR, one row per CDR3 protein. The table has over 650,000 distinct CDR3 sequences, over 15% seen once. The sample taken for sequencing was blood. The origin of the receptors is a man younger than 30 with Graves' hyperthyroidism.

The chain uses TRBV19 and TRBJ2-1, with 13 bases aligning to TRBD2. The CDR3 totals 16 residues. V was clipped by 4 bases and J by 9 bases; unmatched bases: 9. Germline assignment: CDR1 LNHDA and CDR2 SQIVND (reference sequence). Here the CDR3 reads CASSTLTSGRAFEQFF. The DNA for the CDR3 is TGTGCCAGTAGTACCCTAACTAGCGGGAGGGCCTTTGAGCAGTTCTTC.

This clonotype was detected a few times. This chain links TRBV14 with TRBJ2-5; TRBD1 matches 9 bases. CDR1 and CDR2 from the germline V gene are SGHDN and FVKESK. This CDR3 contains 15 residues. J lost 4 bases, V lost 4 bases, and 7 bases had no gene match. For the CDR3, the DNA is TGTGCCAGCAGCCTTTTGGGACAGGGAGGAGAGACCCAGTACTTC. Translating it yields CASSLLGQGGETQYF.

This clonotype was seen a single time. This chain connects TRBV11-2 to TRBJ1-6; unclear D gene. The CDR3 spans 14 residues. Deletions cut 0 bases from V and 8 bases from J, with 8 bases between. The germline V gene encodes CDR1 SGHAT and CDR2 FQNNGV. This CDR3 reads CASSLDPGHSPLHF. The CDR3 nucleotides read TGTGCCAGCAGCTTAGACCCTGGACATTCACCCCTCCACTTT.

The chain joins TRBV2 to TRBJ1-6, with D possibly being TRBD1 (5 bases). Germline V gene lookup returns CDR1 SNHLY and CDR2 FYNNEI. CDR3 length: 15 residues. V was clipped by 1 base and J by 10 bases, with 14 bases between them. CDR3 protein: CASSEGVRGYSPLHF. As DNA, the CDR3 is TGTGCCAGCAGTGAAGGAGTAAGGGGATACTCACCCCTCCACTTT.

The chain uses TRBV20-1 and TRBJ2-7; 9 nucleotides agree with TRBD2. Germline V gene lookup returns CDR1 DFQATT and CDR2 SNEGSKA (reference sequence). CDR3 size: 13 residues. V lost 5 bases to trimming and J lost 5 bases; unmatched junction nucleotides: 7. CDR3 nucleotides: TGCAGTGCTCCCCTAGCGGGATCGGACGAGCAGTACTTC. It is translated as CSAPLAGSDEQYF.

In this sample, this clonotype turned up many times. The V gene is TRBV28, the J gene TRBJ2-5; weak D call: TRBD1 (6 bases). Germline values: CDR1 MDHEN, CDR2 SYDVKM. CDR3 length: 13 amino acids. V dropped 7 bases and J dropped 4 bases, with 13 bases sitting between them. The CDR3 nucleotides read TGTGCCAGCACCCCCGGGACACGAGAGACCCAGTACTTC. Residues: CASTPGTRETQYF.

The chain recombines TRBV20-1 with TRBJ1-2; 7 bases fit TRBD1. The CDR3 runs to 18 residues. The junction had 20 bases not matched to a gene; V was cut back by 3 bases and J by 4 bases. The germline V gene has CDR1 DFQATT and CDR2 SNEGSKA (reference sequence). Written as DNA, the CDR3 is TGCAGTGCTAGGACAAGGGGAGGGGGCGAACCATCCCTCTATGGCTACACCTTC. It is translated as CSARTRGGGEPSLYGYTF.

V and J are TRBV4-2 and TRBJ2-2; TRBD1 agrees at 8 bases. This CDR3 contains 17 residues. CDR1 is LGHNA, CDR2 YNFKEQ, per germline. Trimming removed 5 bases from V and 6 bases from J; junction bases left unmatched: 14. In DNA form, the CDR3 reads TGTGCCAGCAGCTTCCGGATGGGACAGGACGCCGCCGGGGAGCTGTTTTTT. Translation: CASSFRMGQDAAGELFF.

The chain is built from TRBV30 and TRBJ2-1, with 14 bases identical to TRBD2. The V gene's germline CDR1 is GTSNPN and CDR2 SVGIG (reference sequence). The CDR3 is 18 amino acids. V dropped 1 base and J dropped 4; count of bases not matched to a gene: 9. The CDR3 spells CAWSGPMTSGRGYNEQFF. For the CDR3, the DNA is TGTGCCTGGAGTGGCCCCATGACTAGCGGGAGGGGGTACAATGAGCAGTTCTTC.

This clonotype came up once. The CDR3 sequence: CASSARDSYYEQYF. The CDR3 coding sequence is TGTGCCAGCAGCGCCAGGGATAGCTATTACGAGCAGTACTTC. The rearrangement links TRBV7-6 to TRBJ2-7, with D possibly being TRBD1 (5 bases). From germline, CDR1 is SGHVS and CDR2 FNYEAQ. This CDR3 has 14 amino acids. The V gene lost 5 bases and the J gene lost 4 bases, with 15 bases spanning the gap. Full variable domain (missing parts from reference TRBV7-6 and TRBJ2-7): GAGVSQSPRYKVTKRGQDVALRCDPISGHVSLYWYRQALGQGPEFLTYFNYEAQQDKSGLPNDRFSAERPEGSISTLTIQRTEQRDSAMYRCASSARDSYYEQYFGPGTRLTVT.

The chain links TRBV6-2 or TRBV6-3 to TRBJ2-7; TRBD1 matches at 7 bases. This CDR3 comprises 15 residues. The V and J ends lost 6 bases and 1 base, in that order; junction bases with no gene match: 9. Germline CDR1 MNHEY, CDR2 SVGEGT. The CDR3 region is CASSRQGIGSYEQYF. CDR3 nucleotide sequence: TGTGCCAGCAGCCGACAGGGAATAGGGTCCTACGAGCAGTACTTC.

The rearrangement joins TRBV12-3 or TRBV12-4 to TRBJ1-1; 7 bases are a match to TRBD1. Trimming cost V 3 bases and J 1 base; bases outside gene matches: 5. This CDR3 contains 15 residues. The DNA of the CDR3 is TGTGCCAGCAGTTTCTGGACAGGAGAGAACACTGAAGCTTTCTTT. Its translation: CASSFWTGENTEAFF.

The CDR3 loop is CASSQLSSSGNTIYF. In nucleotides, the CDR3 is TGCGCCAGCAGCCAGCTTTCGAGCTCTGGAAACACCATATATTTT. The chain joins TRBV4-1 to TRBJ1-3; no clear D gene. Trimming cost V 3 bases and J 0 bases, with 9 bases left between them. CDR1 is MGHRA, CDR2 YSYEKL, per germline. CDR3 length: 15 residues.

The V call is TRBV19, the J call TRBJ2-1; the D call may be TRBD1 or TRBD2 (5 bases each). V shed 5 bases and J shed 0 bases, with 11 bases lying between them. CDR1 is LNHDA and CDR2 is SQIVND in the germline V gene (reference sequence). The CDR3 extends over 15 amino acids. The CDR3 nucleotides read TGTGCCAGTAGTCGGGACCTCCGCTCCTACAATGAGCAGTTCTTC. Its translation is CASSRDLRSYNEQFF.

This clonotype was observed many times. The chain uses TRBV27 and TRBJ2-1, with a possible D match to TRBD1 (5 bases). This CDR3 region has 16 residues. With 1 base removed from V and 9 bases from J, the gap between germline ends came to 19 bases. Looked up from germline, CDR1 is MNHEY and CDR2 is SMNVEV (reference sequence). The CDR3 coding sequence is TGTGCCAGCAGTTTATTCCGGCAGGGTTCTCGAGGTGAGCAGTTCTTC. As protein: CASSLFRQGSRGEQFF.

This clonotype was recorded many times. The chain employs TRBV20-1 and TRBJ2-1; 7 nucleotides line up with TRBD2. Germline V gene lookup returns CDR1 DFQATT and CDR2 SNEGSKA (reference sequence). Trimming removed 7 bases from V and 8 bases from J; junction bases left unmatched: 8. The CDR3 totals 12 residues. The CDR3 bases are TGCAGTGTCCGGGACTACCATTATGAGCAGTTCTTC. This codes for CSVRDYHYEQFF.

This clonotype was picked up many times. V is TRBV6-6 and J is TRBJ2-7; D remains ambiguous. This CDR3 comprises 12 residues. Germline values: CDR1 MNHNY, CDR2 SVGAGI (reference sequence). V lost 1 base, J lost 5 bases, and 6 bases lay in between. The DNA of the CDR3 is TGTGCCAGCAGTTACTGGACGGACGAGCAGTACTTC. Its protein is CASSYWTDEQYF.

This clonotype has a handful of counts. The rearrangement joins TRBV7-8 to TRBJ1-5, with D perhaps matching TRBD1 (6 bases). Per the germline V gene, CDR1 is SGHVS and CDR2 is FQNEAQ. V lost 7 bases to trimming and J lost 9 bases, with 16 bases between them. The CDR3 loop spans 13 amino acids. The CDR3 protein is CASTPLGAGPQHF. The CDR3 DNA is TGTGCCAGCACCCCACTGGGGGCCGGGCCCCAGCATTTT.

Here the CDR3 reads CASSQDTGGSEETQYF. The CDR3 bases are TGCGCCAGCAGCCAAGATACAGGGGGTTCCGAAGAGACCCAGTACTTC. The rearrangement links TRBV4-3 to TRBJ2-5; TRBD1 matches at 8 bases. CDR1 is LGHNA, CDR2 YSLEER, per germline. V was clipped by 0 bases and J by 3 bases; unmatched bases: 6. The CDR3 spans 16 residues.

In this sample, this clonotype turned up many times. The J gene is TRBJ2-5, the V gene TRBV7-9; possibly TRBD1 for D (5 bases). The CDR3 loop spans 13 amino acids. The V end lost 2 bases, the J end lost 4 bases, and 8 bases lay between the germline ends. Germline loops: CDR1 SEHNR, CDR2 FQNEAQ (reference sequence). The CDR3 loop reads CASSLLQGETQYF. CDR3 bases: TGTGCCAGCAGCTTACTCCAGGGAGAGACCCAGTACTTC.

The V and J genes are TRBV19 and TRBJ2-3; TRBD1 matches at 9 bases. The CDR3 length is 14 residues. Germline trimming cut 7 bases from V and 8 bases from J; bases unmatched to any gene: 10. Germline values: CDR1 LNHDA, CDR2 SQIVND (reference sequence). CDR3 coding DNA: TGTGCCAGTACCCTGGGACAGGGTGCGGGTACGCAGTATTTT. Translation: CASTLGQGAGTQYF.

This clonotype was counted at least ten times. This chain links TRBV27 with TRBJ1-1; a possible D gene is TRBD1 (6 bases). Per the germline V gene, CDR1 is MNHEY and CDR2 is SMNVEV (reference sequence). The CDR3 totals 15 residues. V was clipped by 5 bases and J by 3 bases, with 16 bases between them. CDR3 in amino acids: CASSQGRGLYTEAFF. CDR3 in DNA: TGTGCCAGCAGTCAGGGGAGGGGGTTGTACACTGAAGCTTTCTTT.